Presented here are 24 T cell receptor beta chains from one specimen sequenced in a study of human T cells and chemical hapten exposure (dated by TCRdb to about 2021). This sample's time point label indicates: patch test 2, 6 weeks after DPC sensitization. What the treatment or condition label conveys for this sample: therapeutic diphenylcyclopropenone sensitization with weekly scalp DPC. Library preparation employed RACE. Instrument on record: NextSeq 500. The public sequencing data were trimmed at Q25 with fastp and processed into clonotypes with MiXCR by TCRdb, which kept only in-frame beta chains. CDR3 protein duplicates are merged, each entry listing the most common genes and DNA. The sample table records under 75,000 distinct CDR3 sequences; approximately 9% of these occur just once. Jointly, the top ten make up around 3.3% of the sample. The starting material was whole blood, obtained in connection with sensitization to the hapten diphenylcyclopropenone (DPC). These receptors originate from a woman aged 50 to 60 with alopecia areata. Some clones in this sample may be carry-over from other donors' samples.

In this sample, this clonotype turned up a few times. This chain links TRBV29-1 with TRBJ1-1, with 10 bases lining up with TRBD1. Trimming removed 7 bases from V and 0 bases from J; junction bases left unmatched: 5. The CDR3 is made up of 14 amino acids. Germline CDR1 is SQVTM and CDR2 is ANQGSEA. This chain's CDR3 is CSAGQGGMNTEAFF. DNA for the CDR3: TGCAGCGCAGGACAGGGGGGCATGAACACTGAAGCTTTCTTT.

J is TRBJ1-6 and V is TRBV7-2; weak D call: TRBD1 (5 bases). V lost 0 bases and J lost 8, with 5 bases in between. The CDR3 contains 13 residues. Looked up from germline, CDR1 is SGHTA and CDR2 is FQGNSA. CDR3 amino acids: CASSLATDSPLHF. CDR3 nucleotides: TGTGCCAGCAGCTTAGCGACAGATTCACCCCTCCACTTT.

The gene calls are TRBV5-1 and TRBJ2-3, with D maybe TRBD2 (6 bases). Per germline, CDR1 SGHRS and CDR2 YFSETQ. V was pared by 2 bases and J by 2 bases, with 18 bases between. The CDR3 spans 17 residues. The CDR3 DNA reads as TGCGCCAGCAGCTTAACCCCCGGGACTGCCCCCACAGATACGCAGTATTTT. It is translated as CASSLTPGTAPTDTQYF.

The rearrangement joins TRBV25-1 to TRBJ1-5; 10 nucleotides align to TRBD1. Germline-derived CDR1 and CDR2 are MGHDK and SYGVNS. The CDR3 runs to 20 residues. With 6 bases clipped from V and 2 bases from J, the junction kept 19 bases outside the gene matches. CDR3 in amino acids: CASRPPGNTGQGFGNQPQHF. CDR3 bases: TGTGCCAGCAGACCCCCCGGGAACACGGGACAGGGGTTTGGCAATCAGCCCCAGCATTTT.

This clonotype is categorized as medium-sized (0.01 to 0.1%). The rearrangement links TRBV3-1 to TRBJ2-7; maybe TRBD1 (5 bases). The CDR3 consists of 12 residues. CDR1 LGHDT and CDR2 YNNKEL come from the germline V gene (reference sequence). Trimming removed 3 bases at V and 7 bases at J, with 10 bases between. The CDR3: CASSHRNREQYF. CDR3 in DNA: TGTGCCAGCAGCCATAGGAACAGGGAGCAGTACTTC.

CDR3 sequence: CASSGSPTGLYEQYF. DNA for the CDR3: TGTGCCAGCAGCGGTTCACCGACAGGACTCTACGAGCAGTACTTC. The chain is built from TRBV9 and TRBJ2-7, with a weak D call TRBD1 (6 bases). CDR3 size: 15 residues. Germline CDR1 and CDR2: SGDLS and YYNGEE. Trimming took off 3 bases at V and 3 bases at J, with 16 bases between the two ends. The whole variable domain, filled in from reference TRBV9 and TRBJ2-7, reads DSGVTQTPKHLITATGQRVTLRCSPRSGDLSVYWYQQSLDQGLQFLIQYYNGEERAKGNILERFSAQQFPDLHSELNLSSLELGDSALYFCASSGSPTGLYEQYFGPGTRLTVT.

The CDR3 here is CASSLYVGLGRPGKSEAFF. The CDR3 DNA follows: TGTGCCAGCAGCTTATATGTTGGATTAGGTCGCCCCGGGAAGTCTGAAGCTTTCTTT. This chain connects TRBV7-9 to TRBJ1-1; D gene uncertain. The CDR3 has 19 amino acids. The germline V gene has CDR1 SEHNR and CDR2 FQNEAQ (reference sequence). V was clipped by 2 bases and J by 6 bases, with 28 bases between them. The full variable domain, rest sourced from reference TRBV7-9 and TRBJ1-1, is DTGVSQNPRHKITKRGQNVTFRCDPISEHNRLYWYRQTLGQGPEFLTYFQNEAQLEKSRLLSDRFSAERPKGSFSTLEIQRTEQGDSAMYLCASSLYVGLGRPGKSEAFFGQGTRLTVV.

This clonotype was detected a few times. This chain connects TRBV2 to TRBJ2-6, with 8 nucleotides matching TRBD1. From germline, CDR1 is SNHLY and CDR2 FYNNEI. CDR3 length: 17 residues. V gave up 2 bases and J gave up 1 base; unmatched junction bases: 4. The CDR3 nucleotides read TGTGCCAGCAGTGAATCCTGGACAGGGTCTGGGGCCAACGTCCTGACTTTC. It translates to CASSESWTGSGANVLTF.

This clonotype was seen ten or more times. This chain links TRBV9 with TRBJ2-3; 7 nucleotides agree with TRBD1. V shed 4 bases and J 2 bases; nucleotides not matched to a gene: 7. CDR3 length: 15 residues. The germline gives CDR1 SGDLS, CDR2 YYNGEE. The CDR3 nucleotides are TGTGCCAGCAGCCGAGGGACAGACGACACAGATACGCAGTATTTT. As protein: CASSRGTDDTDTQYF. Supplemented by reference TRBV9 and TRBJ2-3, the full variable domain reads DSGVTQTPKHLITATGQRVTLRCSPRSGDLSVYWYQQSLDQGLQFLIQYYNGEERAKGNILERFSAQQFPDLHSELNLSSLELGDSALYFCASSRGTDDTDTQYFGPGTRLTVL.

The chain links TRBV29-1 to TRBJ1-5; the D is unclear. Looked up from germline, CDR1 is SQVTM and CDR2 is ANQGSEA. The CDR3 consists of 11 residues. V gave up 4 bases and J gave up 5 bases, with 6 bases separating them. The CDR3, as DNA: TGCAGCGTTGGGGGTGATCAGCCCCAGCATTTT. As protein: CSVGGDQPQHF.

The chain recombines TRBV2 with TRBJ1-2; maybe TRBD1 (6 bases). Looked up from germline, CDR1 is SNHLY and CDR2 is FYNNEI. V lost 6 bases, J lost 8 bases, and 19 bases lay in between. The CDR3 is 14 residues long. CDR3 region: CASSLKPGGDGYTF. In DNA, the CDR3 is TGTGCCAGCAGCCTGAAGCCTGGGGGCGACGGCTACACCTTC. The variable domain in full, with the rest retrieved from reference TRBV2 and TRBJ1-2, is EPEVTQTPSHQVTQMGQEVILRCVPISNHLYFYWYRQILGQKVEFLVSFYNNEISEKSEIFDDQFSVERPDGSNFTLKIRSTKLEDSAMYFCASSLKPGGDGYTFGSGTRLTVV.

The rearrangement links TRBV30 to TRBJ2-2; 10 bases line up with TRBD2. The V gene's germline CDR1 is GTSNPN and CDR2 SVGIG (reference sequence). The trim removed 7 bases at V and 5 bases at J, leaving 7 bases unmatched. The CDR3 consists of 14 residues. This CDR3 reads CAFIAGGRTGELFF. Here the CDR3 DNA reads TGTGCCTTTATAGCGGGAGGTCGGACCGGGGAGCTGTTTTTT. Full variable domain (rest looked up from reference TRBV30 and TRBJ2-2): SQTIHQWPATLVQPVGSPLSLECTVEGTSNPNLYWYRQAAGRGLQLLFYSVGIGQISSEVPQNLSASRPQDRQFILSSKKLLLSDSGFYLCAFIAGGRTGELFFGEGSRLTVL.

Ten or more counts support this clonotype. The rearrangement links TRBV20-1 to TRBJ2-7; D is perhaps TRBD1 (5 bases). The V end lost 0 bases, the J end lost 6 bases, and 12 bases lay between the germline ends. This CDR3 contains 13 residues. Germline-derived CDR1 and CDR2 are DFQATT and SNEGSKA (reference sequence). CDR3 sequence (DNA): TGCAGTGCTAGAGACCCGATGGGGCTCGAGCAGTACTTC. Translated, it gives CSARDPMGLEQYF.

This clonotype occurred many times. The rearrangement uses TRBV3-1 and TRBJ1-5, with no clear D. Germline V gives CDR1 LGHDT, CDR2 YNNKEL (reference sequence). The CDR3 spans 17 residues. Trimming pared 1 base from V and 3 bases from J, leaving 16 bases between. The CDR3 DNA follows: TGTGCCAGCAGCCAAGCCAGCGGCGGGCGGCCCAATCAGCCCCAGCATTTT. Amino acid sequence: CASSQASGGRPNQPQHF.

As for this clonotype: Compared with germline, one end of the junction differs, possibly owing to a read error. The chain combines TRBV2 with TRBJ2-4; D ambiguous. CDR1 is SNHLY, CDR2 FYNNEI, per germline. This CDR3 has 8 amino acids. The CDR3 spells CATILRPF. CDR3 coding DNA: TGTGCCACCATACTGCGGCCCTTC.

A few counts support this clonotype. The chain links TRBV30 to TRBJ1-5; TRBD1 is a possible D gene (6 bases). Germline V gene sequence: CDR1 GTSNPN, CDR2 SVGIG (reference sequence). The CDR3 consists of 15 residues. V gave up 0 bases and J gave up 0 bases, with 9 bases separating them. The CDR3 DNA follows: TGTGCCTGGAGTGTACGGGGGCTTAGCAATCAGCCCCAGCATTTT. Its protein product is CAWSVRGLSNQPQHF.

This clonotype was detected ten times or more. This chain uses TRBV7-9 with TRBJ1-1; D not certain. Trimming removed 4 bases at V and 1 base at J, with 7 bases between. The CDR3 is made up of 13 amino acids. Germline lookup yields CDR1 SEHNR and CDR2 FQNEAQ (reference sequence). In DNA form, the CDR3 reads TGTGCCAGCAGCTCGCGGTCGAACACTGAAGCTTTCTTT. Protein product: CASSSRSNTEAFF.

A few counts support this clonotype. This chain links TRBV19 with TRBJ1-5; D gene ambiguous. The CDR3 spans 13 residues. Trimming stripped 1 base from V and 3 bases from J, with 4 bases between. Germline CDR1 reads LNHDA; CDR2 reads SQIVND (reference sequence). The CDR3 reads CASSIGPNQPQHF. DNA of the CDR3: TGTGCCAGTAGTATAGGTCCCAATCAGCCCCAGCATTTT.

V gene TRBV15 combines with J gene TRBJ1-4; possibly TRBD1 for D (5 bases). This CDR3 contains 16 residues. V lost 0 bases and J lost 7, with 15 bases in between. CDR1 and CDR2 from the germline V gene are LNHNV and YYDKDF (reference sequence). CDR3 in amino acids: CATSRDLGQGGEKLFF. CDR3 coding DNA: TGTGCCACCAGCAGAGATCTAGGCCAGGGTGGTGAAAAACTGTTTTTT.

This clonotype showed up many times. The chain combines TRBV7-2 with TRBJ2-3, with 8 bases that match TRBD2. CDR1 is SGHTA, CDR2 FQGNSA, per germline. The CDR3 spans 15 residues. With 6 bases clipped from V and 2 bases from J, the junction kept 7 bases outside the gene matches. Written as DNA, the CDR3 is TGTGCCAGCAGTTTTACTAGCGGAGACACAGATACGCAGTATTTT. Its protein product is CASSFTSGDTDTQYF. The full variable domain, rest sourced from reference TRBV7-2 and TRBJ2-3, is GAGVSQSPSNKVTEKGKDVELRCDPISGHTALYWYRQSLGQGLEFLIYFQGNSAPDKSGLPSDRFSAERTGGSVSTLTIQRTQQEDSAVYLCASSFTSGDTDTQYFGPGTRLTVL.

For the CDR3, the DNA is TGCGCCAGCAGGTCTGGGGCCGGCACAGATACGCAGTATTTT. It encodes CASRSGAGTDTQYF. This chain connects TRBV5-1 to TRBJ2-3, with D perhaps matching TRBD1 (5 bases). Trimming shortened V by 5 bases and J by 1 base, and 11 bases separated the two germline ends. The CDR3 consists of 14 residues. Looked up from germline, CDR1 is SGHRS and CDR2 is YFSETQ.

V gene TRBV7-2 combines with J gene TRBJ2-3; the D gene is possibly TRBD2 (6 bases). This CDR3 is 14 amino acids long. The germline CDR1 and CDR2 sequences are SGHTA and FQGNSA. V dropped 3 bases and J dropped 2 bases, with 9 bases sitting between them. The CDR3 is CASSFSGPTDTQYF. The CDR3 DNA reads TGTGCCAGCAGCTTTAGCGGTCCCACAGATACGCAGTATTTT.

The sample holds many counts of this clonotype. The DNA for the CDR3 is TGTGCCAGCAGCTTGGGCAGGATGGACGAGCAGTACTTC. Amino acid sequence: CASSLGRMDEQYF. The chain has TRBV11-3 and TRBJ2-7; no clear D gene. The CDR3 has 13 amino acids. Germline CDR1 is SGHNT and CDR2 is YENEEA. Trimming took 3 bases from V and 5 from J, leaving 11 bases between them. The full variable domain, in which reference TRBV11-3 and TRBJ2-7 provide the parts outside the CDR3, is EAGVVQSPRYKIIEKKQPVAFWCNPISGHNTLYWYLQNLGQGPELLIRYENEEAVDDSQLPKDRFSAERLKGVDSTLKIQPAELGDSAVYLCASSLGRMDEQYFGPGTRLTVT.

At least ten counts were recorded for this clonotype. This sequence joins TRBV3-1 and TRBJ2-3; a weak D match, TRBD1 (6 bases). The germline V gene encodes CDR1 LGHDT and CDR2 YNNKEL (reference sequence). V was clipped by 2 bases and J by 1 base, with 10 bases between them. This CDR3 region has 15 residues. The CDR3, as DNA: TGTGCCAGCAGCCAATCGGACAGCCGCACAGATACGCAGTATTTT. The encoded protein is CASSQSDSRTDTQYF.